This T cell receptor beta chain was sequenced during a study of T cell responses to AZD1222 COVID-19 vaccine. The CDR3 covers 14 residues. Trimming pared 5 bases from V and 3 bases from J, leaving 13 bases between. The V gene's germline CDR1 is SGHTA and CDR2 FQGNSA. Study findings and constraints: Once two AZD1222 doses were given, Spike-specific TCR breadth and depth went up. Reportedly, nearly half the spike-specific TCRs target unmutated variant regions. Vaccine-related CD4 TCRs covered spike, predominating at 160-218 and 743-854. Most donors were white British and more were female, and clonal diversity was possibly underestimated.

A remark on this clone: Its antigen is not known.

Data came from immunoSEQ multiplex PCR; TCRdb stores just in-frame clones and leaves some out. The table lists 140,000 to 150,000 clones, over 80% of them singletons, with less than 3.5% in the top ten. The V call is TRBV7-2, the J call TRBJ1-1; D perhaps matches TRBD1 (5 bases). This clonotype was sampled from an adult who received the AZD1222 COVID-19 vaccine. The input for sequencing was peripheral blood, taken 28 days after the second AZD1222 dose. CDR3 coding DNA: TGTGCCAGCAGCCGGCAAGGAGGGGACACTGAAGCTTTCTTT. The encoded protein is CASSRQGGDTEAFF.